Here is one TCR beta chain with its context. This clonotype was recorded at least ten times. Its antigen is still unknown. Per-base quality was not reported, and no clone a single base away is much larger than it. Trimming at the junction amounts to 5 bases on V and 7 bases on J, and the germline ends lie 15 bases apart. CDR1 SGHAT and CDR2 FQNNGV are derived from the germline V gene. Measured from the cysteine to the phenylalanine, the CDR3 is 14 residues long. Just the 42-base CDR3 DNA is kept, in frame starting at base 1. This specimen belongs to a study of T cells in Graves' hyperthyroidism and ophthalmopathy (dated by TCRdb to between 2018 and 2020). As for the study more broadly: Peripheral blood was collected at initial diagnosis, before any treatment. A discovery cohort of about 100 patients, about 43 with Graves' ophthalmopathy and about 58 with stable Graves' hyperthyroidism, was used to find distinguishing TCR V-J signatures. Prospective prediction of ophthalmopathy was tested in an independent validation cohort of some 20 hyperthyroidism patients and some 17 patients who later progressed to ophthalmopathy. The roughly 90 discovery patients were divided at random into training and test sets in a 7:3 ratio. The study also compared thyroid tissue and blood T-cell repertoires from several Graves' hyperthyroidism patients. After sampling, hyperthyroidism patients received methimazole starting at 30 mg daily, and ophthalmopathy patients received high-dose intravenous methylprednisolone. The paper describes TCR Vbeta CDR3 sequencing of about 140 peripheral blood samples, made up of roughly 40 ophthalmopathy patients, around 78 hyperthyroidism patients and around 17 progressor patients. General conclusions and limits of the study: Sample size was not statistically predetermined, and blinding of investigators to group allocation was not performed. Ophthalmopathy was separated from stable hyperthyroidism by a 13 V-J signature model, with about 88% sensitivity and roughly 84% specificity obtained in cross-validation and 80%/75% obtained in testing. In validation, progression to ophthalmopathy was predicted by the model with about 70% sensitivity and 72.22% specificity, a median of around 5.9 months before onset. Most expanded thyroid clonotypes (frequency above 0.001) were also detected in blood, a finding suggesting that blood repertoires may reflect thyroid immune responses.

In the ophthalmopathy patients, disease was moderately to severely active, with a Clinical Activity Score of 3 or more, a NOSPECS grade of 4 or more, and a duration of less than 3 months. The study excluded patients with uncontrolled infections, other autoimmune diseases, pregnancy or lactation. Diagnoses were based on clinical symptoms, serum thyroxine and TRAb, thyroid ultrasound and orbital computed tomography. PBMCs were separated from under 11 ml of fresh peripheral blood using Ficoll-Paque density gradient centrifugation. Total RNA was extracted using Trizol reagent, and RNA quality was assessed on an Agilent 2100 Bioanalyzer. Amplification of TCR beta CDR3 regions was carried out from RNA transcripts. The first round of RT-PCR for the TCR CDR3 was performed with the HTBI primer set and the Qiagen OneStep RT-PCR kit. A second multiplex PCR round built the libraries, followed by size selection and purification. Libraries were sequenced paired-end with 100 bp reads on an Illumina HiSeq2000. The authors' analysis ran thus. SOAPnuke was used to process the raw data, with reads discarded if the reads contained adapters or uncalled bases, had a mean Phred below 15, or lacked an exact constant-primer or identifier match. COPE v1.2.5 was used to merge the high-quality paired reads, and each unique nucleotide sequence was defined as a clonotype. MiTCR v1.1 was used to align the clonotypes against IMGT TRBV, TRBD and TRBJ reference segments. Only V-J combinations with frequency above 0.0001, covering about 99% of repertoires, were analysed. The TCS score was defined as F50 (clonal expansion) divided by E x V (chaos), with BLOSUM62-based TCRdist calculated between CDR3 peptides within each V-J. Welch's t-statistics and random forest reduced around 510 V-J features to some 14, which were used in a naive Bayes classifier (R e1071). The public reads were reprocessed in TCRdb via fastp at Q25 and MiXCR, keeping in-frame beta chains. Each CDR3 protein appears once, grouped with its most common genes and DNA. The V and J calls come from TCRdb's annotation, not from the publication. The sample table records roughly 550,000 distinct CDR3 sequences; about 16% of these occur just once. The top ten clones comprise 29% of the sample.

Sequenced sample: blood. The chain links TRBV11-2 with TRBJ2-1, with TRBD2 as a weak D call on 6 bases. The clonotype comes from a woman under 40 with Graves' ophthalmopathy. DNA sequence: TGTGCCAGCAGCCCCCGCGGGATCGGTAATGAGCAGTTCTTC. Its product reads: CASSPRGIGNEQFF.